This T cell receptor (beta chain) was obtained from a study of blood T cell repertoires in COVID-19. At the level of the study: The study drew acute and convalescent COVID-19 samples from the United States, Italy and Spain. T cells, B-cell-depleted T cells, or PBMCs supplied cDNA or gDNA.

CDR1 and CDR2 from the germline V gene are LGHDT and YNNKEL (reference sequence). Trimming cost V 10 bases and J 0 bases; bases outside gene matches: 8. This CDR3 spans 14 amino acids. Authors' methods: How many nucleated cells were present was estimated from reference gene primer amplification. Here immunoSEQ multiplex PCR was the method, and the copy in TCRdb shows in-frame clones only, minus some. That table furnishes V, J and clone size, whereas the DNA furnished D and trimming. Here the sample spans more than 85,000 clones, approximately 85% being singletons. The sequenced material came from peripheral blood. The V gene is TRBV3-1 (or the pseudogene TRBV3-2), the J gene TRBJ1-2; 7 bases agree with TRBD1. The sequence came from a man aged 35 to 55 with active or convalescent COVID-19. CDR3 DNA: TGTGCCACCCTAGGGGGCGCGTCTAACTATGGCTACACCTTC. It is translated as CATLGGASNYGYTF.